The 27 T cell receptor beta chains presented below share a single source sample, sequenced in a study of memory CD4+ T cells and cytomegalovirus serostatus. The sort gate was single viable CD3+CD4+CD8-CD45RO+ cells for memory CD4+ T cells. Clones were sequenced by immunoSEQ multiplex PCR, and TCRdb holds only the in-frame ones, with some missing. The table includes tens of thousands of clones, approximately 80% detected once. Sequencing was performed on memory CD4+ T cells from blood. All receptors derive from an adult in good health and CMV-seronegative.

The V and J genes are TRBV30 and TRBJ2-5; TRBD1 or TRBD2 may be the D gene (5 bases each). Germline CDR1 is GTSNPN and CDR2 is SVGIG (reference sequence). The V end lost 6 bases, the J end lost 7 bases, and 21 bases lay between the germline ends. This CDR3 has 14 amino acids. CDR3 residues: CACRPTRGRGTQYF. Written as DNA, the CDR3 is TGTGCCTGCCGCCCGACAAGGGGCCGGGGGACCCAGTACTTC.

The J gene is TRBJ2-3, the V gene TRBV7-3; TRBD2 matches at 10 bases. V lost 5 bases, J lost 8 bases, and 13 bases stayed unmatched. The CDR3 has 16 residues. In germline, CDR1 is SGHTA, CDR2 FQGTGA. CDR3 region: CASSAPAAGGSGTQYF. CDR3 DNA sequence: TGTGCCAGCAGCGCCCCCGCAGCGGGAGGGTCCGGTACGCAGTATTTT.

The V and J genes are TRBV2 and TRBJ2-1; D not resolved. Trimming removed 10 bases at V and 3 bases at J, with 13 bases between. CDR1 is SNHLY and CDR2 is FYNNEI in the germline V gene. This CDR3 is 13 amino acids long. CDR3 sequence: CATSDWDYNEQFF. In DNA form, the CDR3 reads TGTGCCACAAGCGACTGGGACTACAATGAGCAGTTCTTC.

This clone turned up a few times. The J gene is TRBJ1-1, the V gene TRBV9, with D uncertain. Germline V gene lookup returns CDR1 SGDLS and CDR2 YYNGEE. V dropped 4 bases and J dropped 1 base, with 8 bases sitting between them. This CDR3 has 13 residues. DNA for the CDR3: TGTGCCAGCAGCCCAGGACGGAACACTGAAGCTTTCTTT. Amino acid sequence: CASSPGRNTEAFF.

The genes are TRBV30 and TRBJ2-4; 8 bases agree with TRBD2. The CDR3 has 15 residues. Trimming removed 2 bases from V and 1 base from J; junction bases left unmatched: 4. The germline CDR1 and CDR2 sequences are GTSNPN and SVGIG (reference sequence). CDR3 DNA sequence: TGTGCCTGGAGTCAGCGGGAGAGGGCCAAAAACATTCAGTACTTC. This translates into CAWSQRERAKNIQYF.

The chain's CDR3 is CASSPPGQGDNQPQHF. CDR3 sequence (DNA): TGTGCCAGCAGCCCACCGGGACAGGGAGACAATCAGCCCCAGCATTTT. The rearrangement joins TRBV7-9 to TRBJ1-5, with 9 bases that match TRBD1. Germline lookup yields CDR1 SEHNR and CDR2 FQNEAQ (reference sequence). The CDR3 has 16 amino acids. The V segment lost 5 bases and the J segment 3 bases; nucleotides outside the gene matches: 8.

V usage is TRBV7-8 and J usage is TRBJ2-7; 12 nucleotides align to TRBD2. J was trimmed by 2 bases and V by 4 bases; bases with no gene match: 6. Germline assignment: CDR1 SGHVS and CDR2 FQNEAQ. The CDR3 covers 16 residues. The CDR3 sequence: CASSSTSGRFTYEQYF. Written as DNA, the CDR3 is TGTGCCAGCAGCTCTACTAGCGGGAGGTTTACCTACGAGCAGTACTTC. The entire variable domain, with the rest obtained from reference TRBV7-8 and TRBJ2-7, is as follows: GAGVSQSPRYKVAKRGQDVALRCDPISGHVSLFWYQQALGQGPEFLTYFQNEAQLDKSGLPSDRFFAERPEGSVSTLKIQRTQQEDSAVYLCASSSTSGRFTYEQYFGPGTRLTVT.

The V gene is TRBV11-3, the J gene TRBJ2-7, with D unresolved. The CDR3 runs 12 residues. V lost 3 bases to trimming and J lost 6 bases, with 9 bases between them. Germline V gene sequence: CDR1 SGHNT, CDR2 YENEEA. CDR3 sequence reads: CASSLGVAEQYF. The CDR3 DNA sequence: TGTGCCAGCAGCTTGGGTGTGGCCGAGCAGTACTTC.

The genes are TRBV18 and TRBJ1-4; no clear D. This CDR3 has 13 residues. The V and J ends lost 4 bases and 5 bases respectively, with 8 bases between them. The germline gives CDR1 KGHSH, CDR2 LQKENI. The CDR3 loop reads CASSQSSNEKLFF. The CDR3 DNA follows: TGTGCCAGCTCACAGTCCTCAAATGAAAAACTGTTTTTT.

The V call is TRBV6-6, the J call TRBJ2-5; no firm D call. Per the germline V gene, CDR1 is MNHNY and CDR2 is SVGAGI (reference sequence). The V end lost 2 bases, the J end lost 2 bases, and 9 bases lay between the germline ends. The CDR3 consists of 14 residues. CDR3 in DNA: TGTGCCAGCAGTTACGTGAGTCAGCAAGAGACCCAGTACTTC. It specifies CASSYVSQQETQYF.

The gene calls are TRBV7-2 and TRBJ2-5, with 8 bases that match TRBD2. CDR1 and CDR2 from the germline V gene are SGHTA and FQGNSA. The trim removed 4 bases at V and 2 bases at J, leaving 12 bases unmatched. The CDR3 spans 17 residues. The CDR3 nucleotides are TGTGCCAGCAGCTGGAGCTTTCTAGCGGGTACACAAGAGACCCAGTACTTC. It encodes CASSWSFLAGTQETQYF.

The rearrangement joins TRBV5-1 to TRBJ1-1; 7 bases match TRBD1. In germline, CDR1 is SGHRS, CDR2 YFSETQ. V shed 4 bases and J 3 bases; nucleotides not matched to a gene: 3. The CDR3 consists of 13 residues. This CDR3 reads CASSLQGDTEAFF. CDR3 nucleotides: TGCGCCAGCAGCCTTCAGGGGGACACTGAAGCTTTCTTT.

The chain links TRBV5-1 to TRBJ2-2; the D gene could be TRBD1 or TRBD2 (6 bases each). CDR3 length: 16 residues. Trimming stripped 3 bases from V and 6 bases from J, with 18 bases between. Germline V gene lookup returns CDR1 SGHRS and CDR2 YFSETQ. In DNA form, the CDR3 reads TGCGCCAGCAGCTCTGCAAGGGGGGTTGAAGCCGGGGAGCTGTTTTTT. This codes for CASSSARGVEAGELFF.

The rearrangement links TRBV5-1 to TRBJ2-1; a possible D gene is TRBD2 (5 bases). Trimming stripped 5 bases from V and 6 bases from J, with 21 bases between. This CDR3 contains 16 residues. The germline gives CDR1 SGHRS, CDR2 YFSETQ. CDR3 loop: CASRSLDGNDLNEQFF. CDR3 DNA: TGCGCCAGCAGAAGCCTTGACGGGAACGATCTCAATGAGCAGTTCTTC.

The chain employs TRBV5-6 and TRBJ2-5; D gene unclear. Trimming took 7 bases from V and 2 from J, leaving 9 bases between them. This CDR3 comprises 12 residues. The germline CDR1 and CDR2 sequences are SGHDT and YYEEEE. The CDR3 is CASHDIQETQYF. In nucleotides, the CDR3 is TGTGCCAGCCACGACATTCAAGAGACCCAGTACTTC.

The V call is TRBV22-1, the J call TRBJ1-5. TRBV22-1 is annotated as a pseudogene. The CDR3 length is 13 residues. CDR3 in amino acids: CPGSARIDQPQHF. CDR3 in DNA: TGTCCTGGGAGCGCACGTATCGATCAGCCCCAGCATTTT.

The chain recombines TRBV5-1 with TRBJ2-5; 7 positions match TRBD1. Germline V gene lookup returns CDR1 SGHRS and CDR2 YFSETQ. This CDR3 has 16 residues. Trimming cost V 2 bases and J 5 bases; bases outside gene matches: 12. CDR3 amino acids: CASSFPQGEYTETQYF. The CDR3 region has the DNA TGCGCCAGCAGCTTCCCGCAGGGGGAATATACGGAGACCCAGTACTTC.

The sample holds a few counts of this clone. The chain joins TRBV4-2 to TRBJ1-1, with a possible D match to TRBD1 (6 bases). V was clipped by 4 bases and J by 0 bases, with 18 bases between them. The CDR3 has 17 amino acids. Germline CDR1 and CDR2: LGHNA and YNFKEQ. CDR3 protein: CASSPRQGDRMNTEAFF. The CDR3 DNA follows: TGTGCCAGCAGCCCCCGCCAGGGTGACAGGATGAACACTGAAGCTTTCTTT.

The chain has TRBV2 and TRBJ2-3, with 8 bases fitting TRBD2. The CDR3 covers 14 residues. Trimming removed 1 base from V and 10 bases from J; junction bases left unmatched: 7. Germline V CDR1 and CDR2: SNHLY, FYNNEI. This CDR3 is CASSEGSSGTAQYF. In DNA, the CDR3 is TGTGCCAGCAGTGAAGGGAGTAGCGGGACGGCGCAGTATTTT.

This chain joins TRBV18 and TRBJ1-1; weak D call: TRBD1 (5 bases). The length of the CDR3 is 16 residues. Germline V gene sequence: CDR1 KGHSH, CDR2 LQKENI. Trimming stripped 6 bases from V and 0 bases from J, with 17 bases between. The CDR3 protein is CASSPGQVALNTEAFF. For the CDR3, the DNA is TGTGCCAGCTCCCCAGGGCAGGTAGCTTTGAACACTGAAGCTTTCTTT.

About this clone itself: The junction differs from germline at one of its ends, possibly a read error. The CDR3, as DNA: TGTGCCAGCAGTGTAGCGGGAGCCTCCGCAGATACGCAGTATTTT. It codes for CASSVAGASADTQYF. V usage is TRBV9 and J usage is TRBJ2-3; 9 nucleotides line up with TRBD2. This CDR3 comprises 15 residues. Per the germline V gene, CDR1 is SGDLS and CDR2 is YYNGEE.

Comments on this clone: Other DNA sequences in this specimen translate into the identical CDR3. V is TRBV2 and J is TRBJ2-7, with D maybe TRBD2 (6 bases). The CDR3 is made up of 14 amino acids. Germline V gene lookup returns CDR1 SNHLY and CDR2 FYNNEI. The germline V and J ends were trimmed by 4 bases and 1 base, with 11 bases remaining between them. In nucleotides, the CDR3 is TGTGCCAGCAGTGCCGGGAGCCTTTCCTACGAGCAGTACTTC. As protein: CASSAGSLSYEQYF.

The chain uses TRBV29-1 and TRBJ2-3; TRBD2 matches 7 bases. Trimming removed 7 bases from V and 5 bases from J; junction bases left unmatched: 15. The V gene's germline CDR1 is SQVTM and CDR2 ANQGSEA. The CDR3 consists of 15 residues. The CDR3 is CSADLRESPRDTQYF. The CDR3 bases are TGCAGCGCTGACTTGCGGGAGTCCCCCCGAGATACGCAGTATTTT.

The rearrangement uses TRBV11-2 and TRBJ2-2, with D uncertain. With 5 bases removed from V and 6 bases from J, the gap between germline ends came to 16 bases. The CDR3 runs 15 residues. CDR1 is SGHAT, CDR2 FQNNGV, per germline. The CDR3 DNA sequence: TGTGCCAGCAGCGCCCAAAGACAACCCTCCGGGGAGCTGTTTTTT. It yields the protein CASSAQRQPSGELFF.

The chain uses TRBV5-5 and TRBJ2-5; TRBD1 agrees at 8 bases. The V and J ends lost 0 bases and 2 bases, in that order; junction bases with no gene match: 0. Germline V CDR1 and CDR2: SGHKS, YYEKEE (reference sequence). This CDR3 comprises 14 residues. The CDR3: CASSLGQGQETQYF. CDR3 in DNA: TGTGCCAGCAGCTTGGGACAGGGGCAAGAGACCCAGTACTTC.

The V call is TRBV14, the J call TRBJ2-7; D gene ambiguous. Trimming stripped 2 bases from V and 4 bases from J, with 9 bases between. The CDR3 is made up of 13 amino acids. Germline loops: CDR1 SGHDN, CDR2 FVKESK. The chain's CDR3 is CASSQFEVYEQYF. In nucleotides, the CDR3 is TGTGCCAGCAGCCAATTCGAGGTTTACGAGCAGTACTTC. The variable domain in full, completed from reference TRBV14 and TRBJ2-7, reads EAGVTQFPSHSVIEKGQTVTLRCDPISGHDNLYWYRRVMGKEIKFLLHFVKESKQDESGMPNNRFLAERTGGTYSTLKVQPAELEDSGVYFCASSQFEVYEQYFGPGTRLTVT.

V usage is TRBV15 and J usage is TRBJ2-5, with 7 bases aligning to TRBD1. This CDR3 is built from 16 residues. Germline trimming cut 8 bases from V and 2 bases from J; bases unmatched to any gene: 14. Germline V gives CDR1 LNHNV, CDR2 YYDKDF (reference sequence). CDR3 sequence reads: CATSAPMGTDQETQYF. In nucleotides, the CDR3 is TGTGCCACCTCGGCACCAATGGGGACAGATCAAGAGACCCAGTACTTC.